The clone carrying this TCR beta chain was counted many times. Trimming pared 3 bases from V and 4 bases from J, leaving 12 bases between. CDR1 ENHRY and CDR2 SYGVKD come from the germline V gene. The CDR3 consists of 14 residues. This sample is part of a study of T cells in Graves' hyperthyroidism and ophthalmopathy. Amplification of TCR beta CDR3 regions was performed using RNA transcripts as template. HTBI primers were the set used in a first-round RT-PCR of the TCR CDR3. Each CDR3 protein gets one entry after TCRdb re-called the multiplex PCR reads with MiXCR. The sample holds around 600,000 distinct CDR3 sequences, 14% seen once.

Source material: blood. The clonotype was recovered from a woman aged 18 to 35 with Graves' ophthalmopathy. V and J are TRBV10-3 and TRBJ1-1; tentatively, D is TRBD1 (5 bases). In DNA, the CDR3 is TGTGCCATCAGTGACAGGGACCTAGTCACTGAAGCTTTCTTT. Protein: CAISDRDLVTEAFF.